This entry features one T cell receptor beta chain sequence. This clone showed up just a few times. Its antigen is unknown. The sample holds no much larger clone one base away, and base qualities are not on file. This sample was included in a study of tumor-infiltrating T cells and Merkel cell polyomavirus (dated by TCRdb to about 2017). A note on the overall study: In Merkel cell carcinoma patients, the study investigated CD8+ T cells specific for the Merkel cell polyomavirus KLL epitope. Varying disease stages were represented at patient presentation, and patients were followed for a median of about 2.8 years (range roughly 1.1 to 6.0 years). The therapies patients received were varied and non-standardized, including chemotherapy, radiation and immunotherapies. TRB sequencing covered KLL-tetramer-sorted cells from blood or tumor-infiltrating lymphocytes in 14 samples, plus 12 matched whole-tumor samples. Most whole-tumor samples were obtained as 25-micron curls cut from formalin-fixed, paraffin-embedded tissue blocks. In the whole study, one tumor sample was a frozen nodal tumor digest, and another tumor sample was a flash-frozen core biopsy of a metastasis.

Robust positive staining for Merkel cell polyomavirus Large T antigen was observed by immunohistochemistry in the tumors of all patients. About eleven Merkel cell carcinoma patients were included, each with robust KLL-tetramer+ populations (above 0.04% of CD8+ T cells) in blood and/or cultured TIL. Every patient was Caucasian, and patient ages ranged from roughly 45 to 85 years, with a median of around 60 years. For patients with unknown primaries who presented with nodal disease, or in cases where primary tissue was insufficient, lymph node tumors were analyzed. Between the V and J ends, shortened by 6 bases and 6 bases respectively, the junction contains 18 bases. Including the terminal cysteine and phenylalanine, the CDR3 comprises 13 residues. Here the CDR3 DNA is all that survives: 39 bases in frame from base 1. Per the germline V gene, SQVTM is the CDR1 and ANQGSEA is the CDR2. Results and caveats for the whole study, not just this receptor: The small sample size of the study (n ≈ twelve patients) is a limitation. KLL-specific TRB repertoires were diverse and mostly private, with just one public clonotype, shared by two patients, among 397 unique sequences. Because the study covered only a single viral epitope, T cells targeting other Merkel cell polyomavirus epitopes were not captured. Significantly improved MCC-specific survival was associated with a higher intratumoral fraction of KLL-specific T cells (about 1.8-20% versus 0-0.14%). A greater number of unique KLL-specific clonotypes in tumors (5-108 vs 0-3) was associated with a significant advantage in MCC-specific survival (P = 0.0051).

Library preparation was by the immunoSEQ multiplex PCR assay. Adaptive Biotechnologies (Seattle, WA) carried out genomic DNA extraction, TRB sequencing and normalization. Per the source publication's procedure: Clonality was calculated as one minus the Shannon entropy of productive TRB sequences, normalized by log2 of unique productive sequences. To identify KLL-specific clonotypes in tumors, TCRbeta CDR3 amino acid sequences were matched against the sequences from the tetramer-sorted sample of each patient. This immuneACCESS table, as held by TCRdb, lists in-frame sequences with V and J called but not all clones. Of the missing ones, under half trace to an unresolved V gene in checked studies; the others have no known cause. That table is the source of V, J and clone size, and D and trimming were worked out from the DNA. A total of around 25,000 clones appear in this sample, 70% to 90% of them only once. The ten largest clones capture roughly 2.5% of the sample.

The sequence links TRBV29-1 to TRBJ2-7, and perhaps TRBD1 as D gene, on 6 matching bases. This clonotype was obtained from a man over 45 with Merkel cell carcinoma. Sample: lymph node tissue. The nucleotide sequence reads TGCAGCGTGCGAGGGGGTGGTCGTAGCGAGCAGTACTTC. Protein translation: CSVRGGGRSEQYF.